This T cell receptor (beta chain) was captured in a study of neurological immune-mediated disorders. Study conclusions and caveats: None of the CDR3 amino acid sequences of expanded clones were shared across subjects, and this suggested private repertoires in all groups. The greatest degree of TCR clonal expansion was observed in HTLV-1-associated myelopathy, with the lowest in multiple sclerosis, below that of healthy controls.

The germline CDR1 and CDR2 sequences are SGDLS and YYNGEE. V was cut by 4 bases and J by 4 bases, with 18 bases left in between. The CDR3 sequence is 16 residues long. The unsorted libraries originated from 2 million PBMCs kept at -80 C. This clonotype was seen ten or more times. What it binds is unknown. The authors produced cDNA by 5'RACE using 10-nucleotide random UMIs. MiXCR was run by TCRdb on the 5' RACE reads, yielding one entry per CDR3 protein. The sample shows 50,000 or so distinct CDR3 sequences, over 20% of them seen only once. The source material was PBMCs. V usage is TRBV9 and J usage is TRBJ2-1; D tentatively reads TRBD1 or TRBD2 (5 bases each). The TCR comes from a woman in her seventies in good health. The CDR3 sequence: CASSKRGVPLYNEQFF. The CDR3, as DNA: TGTGCCAGCAGCAAGAGAGGGGTCCCCCTTTACAATGAGCAGTTCTTC.